The 8 T cell receptor beta chains below come from one sample, sequenced in a study of T cells in Graves' hyperthyroidism and ophthalmopathy. RNA transcripts served as the template for amplifying TCR beta CDR3 regions. The TCR CDR3 first-round RT-PCR relied on the HTBI primer set. TCRdb called the multiplex PCR reads again in MiXCR, with one record for every CDR3 protein. The sample contains about 290,000 distinct CDR3 sequences, roughly 15% of which appear only once. The specimen sequenced was blood. The source of these receptors is a man aged 30-40 years with Graves' hyperthyroidism.

This clonotype was detected many times. The chain joins TRBV18 to TRBJ2-1; TRBD1 matches 8 bases. In germline, CDR1 is KGHSH, CDR2 LQKENI. The length of the CDR3 is 15 residues. V shed 8 bases, J shed 4 bases, and the junction held 10 bases outside the gene matches. The chain's CDR3 is CASSPGQGGYNEQFF. CDR3 in DNA: TGTGCCAGCAGTCCCGGACAGGGTGGGTACAATGAGCAGTTCTTC.

This clonotype has ten or more counts. The rearrangement joins TRBV12-3 or TRBV12-4 to TRBJ2-2; D possibly corresponds to TRBD2 (6 bases). V was clipped by 6 bases and J by 4 bases, with 12 bases between them. The length of the CDR3 is 14 residues. DNA of the CDR3: TGTGCCAGCAGCCCTAGCGTCAGCACCGGGGAGCTGTTTTTT. This translates into CASSPSVSTGELFF.

This clonotype was seen many times. The V and J genes are TRBV27 and TRBJ2-7; TRBD1 matches at 7 bases. J lost 5 bases, V lost 7 bases, and 11 bases had no gene match. CDR3 size: 14 residues. Germline CDR1 MNHEY, CDR2 SMNVEV (reference sequence). The DNA of the CDR3 is TGTGCCAGCAACGAGTTCACAGGGGAAAACGAGCAGTACTTC. Its translation: CASNEFTGENEQYF.

This clonotype has at least ten counts. The rearrangement uses TRBV5-1 and TRBJ2-3; 7 nucleotides agree with TRBD2. The CDR3 consists of 17 residues. CDR1 and CDR2 from the germline V gene are SGHRS and YFSETQ. With V trimmed by 5 bases and J by 1 base, 13 bases remained unmatched. The CDR3 is CASRSGTTTLGTDTQYF. Written as DNA, the CDR3 is TGCGCCAGCAGGTCCGGGACTACAACGCTAGGCACAGATACGCAGTATTTT.

The V gene is TRBV24-1, the J gene TRBJ2-1; 7 nucleotides agree with TRBD2. The better agreement between TRBJ2-7 and the DNA end casts doubt on the J call. The CDR3 covers 18 residues. CDR1 is KGHDR and CDR2 is SFDVKD in the germline V gene. CDR3 sequence (DNA): TGTGCCACCAGTGATTCCCTTGGGCCTAGCGGATCCTACAATGAGCAGTACTTC. Its translation: CATSDSLGPSGSYNEQYF.

In its sample, this clonotype was seen a few times. This chain uses TRBV12-3 or TRBV12-4 with TRBJ2-3; a weak D match, TRBD2 (6 bases). The V and J ends lost 4 bases and 2 bases respectively, with 10 bases between them. CDR3 size: 14 residues. The CDR3 DNA sequence: TGTGCCAGCAGTTGGGACTCTGCCACAGATACGCAGTATTTT. This sequence encodes CASSWDSATDTQYF.

The table lists this clonotype with a few counts. The chain couples TRBV5-1 to TRBJ2-3, with TRBD1 identical over 7 bases. This CDR3 spans 16 amino acids. The V segment lost 2 bases and the J segment 3 bases; nucleotides outside the gene matches: 9. Germline CDR1 reads SGHRS; CDR2 reads YFSETQ. CDR3 sequence (DNA): TGCGCCAGCAGCTTAGCTTTCGACAGGGTAACAGATACGCAGTATTTT. It codes for CASSLAFDRVTDTQYF.

In this sample, this clonotype turned up many times. This chain links TRBV12-3 or TRBV12-4 with TRBJ2-1, with no clear D. V dropped 6 bases and J dropped 4 bases, with 7 bases sitting between them. The CDR3 contains 12 residues. The CDR3 DNA sequence: TGTGCCAGCAGCCGGAGTTACAATGAGCAGTTCTTC. It encodes CASSRSYNEQFF.